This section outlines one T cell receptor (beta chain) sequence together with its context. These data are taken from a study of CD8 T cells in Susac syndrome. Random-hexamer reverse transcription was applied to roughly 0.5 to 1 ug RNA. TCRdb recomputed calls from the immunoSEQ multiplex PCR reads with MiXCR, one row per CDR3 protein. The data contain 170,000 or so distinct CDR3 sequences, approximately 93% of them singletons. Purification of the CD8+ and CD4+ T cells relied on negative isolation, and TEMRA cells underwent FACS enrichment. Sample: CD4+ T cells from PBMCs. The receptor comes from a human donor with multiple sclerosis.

CDR3 nucleotide sequence: TGTGCCAGCAGTCCGGGCCTAACTAACTATGGCTACACCTTC. This encodes CASSPGLTNYGYTF. This chain joins TRBV12-3 or TRBV12-4 and TRBJ1-2; D ambiguous. V was shortened by 5 bases and J by 0 bases, with 10 bases between the two germline ends. The CDR3 has 14 amino acids.